Listed below are T cell receptor beta chains from one sample, sequenced in a study of T cells in Graves' hyperthyroidism and ophthalmopathy. TCRdb redid the calling of the multiplex PCR reads with MiXCR, one entry per CDR3 protein. Here the sample spans over 250,000 distinct CDR3 sequences, roughly 13% being singletons. Sequencing input: blood. The receptors were gathered from a woman in her 40s with Graves' ophthalmopathy. Both conserved end residues are part of each CDR3. Fields, in order: V gene, D gene, clone size, J gene, CDR3 protein, CDR3 DNA. D genes are given only for firm matches. Size tells how often a clone was seen (once, few, many) or the class of an expanded clone, and some rows leave it out.

>TRBV12-3/TRBV12-4|-|many|TRBJ1-1
CASSPLGAFTEAFF
TGTGCCAGCAGTCCTCTAGGGGCGTTCACTGAAGCTTTCTTT
>TRBV5-1|-|few|TRBJ2-1
CASSADFVSSYNEQFF
TGCGCCAGCAGCGCGGACTTTGTGAGCTCCTACAATGAGCAGTTCTTC
>TRBV2|-|many|TRBJ1-2
CASSEEGLPATF
TGTGCCAGCAGTGAAGAAGGGCTTCCTGCCACCTTC
>TRBV15|-|many|TRBJ2-7
CATSRAPLPRGLCYEQYF
TGTGCCACCAGCAGAGCCCCACTTCCACGGGGGCTATGCTACGAGCAGTACTTC
>TRBV20-1|-|-|TRBJ2-1
CSASARGLYNEQFF
TGCAGTGCTAGTGCGCGGGGTCTCTACAATGAGCAGTTCTTC
>TRBV24-1|TRBD2|many|TRBJ2-1
CATSDSLLAGGPSEQFF
TGTGCCACCAGTGATTCCTTACTAGCGGGAGGGCCAAGTGAGCAGTTCTTC
>TRBV7-9|-|many|TRBJ2-7
CASSLGAYEQYF
TGTGCCAGCAGTTTAGGGGCCTACGAGCAGTACTTC
>TRBV2|TRBD1|few|TRBJ1-1
CATWTGNRAFF
TGTGCCACCTGGACAGGGAATAGGGCTTTCTTT
>TRBV11-3|TRBD1|-|TRBJ2-1
CASSLDWEVGQGKLMGDNEQFF
TGTGCCAGCAGCTTAGATTGGGAGGTAGGACAGGGCAAACTTATGGGCGACAATGAGCAGTTCTTC
>TRBV2|-|many|TRBJ1-1
CASSDGRNTEAFF
TGTGCCAGCAGTGATGGCAGGAACACTGAAGCTTTCTTT
>TRBV7-9|-|many|TRBJ1-5
CASSLGGNRANQPQHF
TGTGCCAGCAGCTTAGGTGGAAACAGGGCAAATCAGCCCCAGCATTTT
>TRBV12-3/TRBV12-4|-|-|TRBJ1-5
CASTLGGVLSNQPQHF
TGTGCCAGCACCCTAGGGGGGGTATTGAGCAATCAGCCCCAGCATTTT
>TRBV4-1|-|few|TRBJ1-1
CASSQGTQEGVKTEAFF
TGCGCCAGCAGCCAAGGGACTCAAGAAGGTGTGAAAACTGAAGCTTTCTTT
>TRBV5-5|-|-|TRBJ1-1
CASSLSQTNTEAFF
TGTGCCAGCAGCTTGAGTCAGACGAACACTGAAGCTTTCTTT
>TRBV19|-|few|TRBJ2-3
CASSRWGFADTQYF
TGTGCCAGTAGCCGGTGGGGGTTCGCAGATACGCAGTATTTT
>TRBV19|-|-|TRBJ1-5
CASRPTDSNQPQHF
TGTGCCAGTAGACCGACAGATAGCAATCAGCCCCAGCATTTT
>TRBV30|TRBD2|many|TRBJ2-3
CAWRSGAGFTDTQYF
TGTGCCTGGCGCTCCGGAGCGGGGTTCACAGATACGCAGTATTTT
>TRBV6-1|-|many|TRBJ2-3
CASGGGTSTDTQYF
TGTGCCAGTGGAGGCGGCACTAGCACAGATACGCAGTATTTT
>TRBV7-2|-|many|TRBJ2-7
CASSFRAGEQYF
TGTGCCAGCAGCTTTCGGGCTGGCGAGCAGTACTTC
>TRBV2|-|many|TRBJ1-1
CASSRVGGSTEAFF
TGTGCCAGCAGTCGGGTAGGGGGGTCCACTGAAGCTTTCTTT
>TRBV12-3/TRBV12-4|-|many|TRBJ1-5
CASRTGDSNQPQHF
TGTGCCAGCAGGACCGGGGACAGCAATCAGCCCCAGCATTTT
>TRBV28|TRBD2|many|TRBJ2-1
CASSSERPGLAGLQFF
TGTGCCAGCAGTTCCGAACGTCCGGGACTAGCGGGATTGCAGTTCTTC
>TRBV20-1|-|few|TRBJ1-5
CSARNPQDRLNQPQHF
TGCAGTGCCCGCAACCCCCAGGACAGACTCAATCAGCCCCAGCATTTT
>TRBV6-2/TRBV6-3|-|many|TRBJ1-6
CASSYKGISSPLHF
TGTGCCAGCAGTTACAAGGGCATCTCTTCACCCCTCCACTTT
>TRBV5-4|-|few|TRBJ1-1
CASSSSKDMNTEAFF
TGTGCCAGCAGCTCCAGTAAGGACATGAACACTGAAGCTTTCTTT
>TRBV24-1|-|many|TRBJ1-2
CATSGEGTYGYTF
TGTGCCACCAGTGGAGAAGGCACCTATGGCTACACCTTC
>TRBV12-3/TRBV12-4|TRBD1|-|TRBJ2-3
CASGSALGQDF
TGTGCCAGCGGTTCGGCGTTGGGACAGGATTTT
>TRBV20-1|TRBD2|many|TRBJ2-3
CSARLPWASGRGGDTQYF
TGCAGTGCTAGGCTGCCTTGGGCTAGCGGGAGAGGGGGAGATACGCAGTATTTT
>TRBV12-3/TRBV12-4|TRBD1|many|TRBJ1-5
CASSISFTGEDQPQHF
TGTGCCAGCAGTATCTCCTTCACAGGGGAGGATCAGCCCCAGCATTTT
>TRBV6-5|-|-|TRBJ2-2
CASSYSSGTGELFF
TGTGCCAGCAGTTATTCCAGCGGGACCGGGGAGCTGTTTTTT
>TRBV13|-|few|TRBJ2-3
CASSLSLPTDTQYF
TGTGCCAGCAGCTTATCGCTCCCAACAGATACGCAGTATTTT
>TRBV10-3|TRBD2|-|TRBJ2-7
CATGGSYEQYF
TGTGCCACCGGGGGGTCCTACGAGCAGTACTTC
>TRBV19|TRBD1|few|TRBJ1-2
CASSSGQTHYGYTF
TGTGCCAGTAGTTCGGGACAGACCCACTATGGCTACACCTTC
>TRBV6-1|TRBD1|-|TRBJ1-2
CASSEQGADYGYTF
TGTGCCAGCAGTGAACAGGGGGCTGACTATGGCTACACCTTC
>TRBV14|TRBD2|-|TRBJ2-1
CASSQGTSPYNEQFF
TGTGCCAGCAGCCAAGGGACTAGCCCCTACAATGAGCAGTTCTTC
>TRBV6-1|TRBD1|many|TRBJ1-6
CASSDVQGNSPLHF
TGTGCCAGCAGTGATGTACAGGGGAATTCACCCCTCCACTTT
>TRBV6-1|TRBD2|few|TRBJ2-2
CASSSAVSSPGREEVGELFF
TGTGCCAGCAGCTCCGCAGTCTCCTCCCCGGGACGGGAGGAGGTCGGGGAGCTGTTTTTT
>TRBV15|-|many|TRBJ1-2
CATSRDTGPYGYTF
TGTGCCACCAGCAGAGATACAGGGCCCTATGGCTACACCTTC
>TRBV30|-|many|TRBJ2-1
CAWSAEGFGEQFF
TGTGCCTGGAGTGCCGAGGGATTTGGTGAGCAGTTCTTC
>TRBV7-8|-|few|TRBJ2-7
CASVGSSYEQYF
TGTGCCAGCGTCGGAAGCTCCTACGAGCAGTACTTC
>TRBV3-1|-|many|TRBJ2-2
CASSRTGELFF
TGTGCCAGCAGCAGGACCGGGGAGCTGTTTTTT
>TRBV7-9|TRBD2|-|TRBJ2-5
CASSPSGTSGETQYF
TGTGCCAGCAGCCCCAGTGGGACTAGCGGTGAGACCCAGTACTTC
>TRBV12-3/TRBV12-4|-|many|TRBJ2-4
CASSLGTPGAKNIQYF
TGTGCCAGCAGTCTCGGAACCCCGGGGGCCAAAAACATTCAGTACTTC
>TRBV28|-|many|TRBJ1-2
CASSLTRARYGYTF
TGTGCCAGCAGTTTAACCAGGGCTCGGTATGGCTACACCTTC
>TRBV7-6|TRBD2|few|TRBJ2-3
CASSLLSSSGRTDTQYF
TGTGCCAGCAGCTTACTAAGTTCTAGCGGGAGAACAGATACGCAGTATTTT